The 3 T cell receptor beta chains below all came from one sample that was sequenced in a study of response to subunit inactivated influenza vaccine. From the RT-PCR reads, TCRdb called clonotypes with MiXCR, one entry per CDR3 protein. The sample comprises some 500,000 distinct CDR3 sequences, roughly 25% of which are singletons, and 1.5% to 2% rests with the top ten. The source material was CD4+ T cells sorted from PBMCs, sampled more than 4 days after vaccination. These receptor sequences come from a man aged 45-60 years who received an inactivated influenza vaccine.

The chain links TRBV7-2 to TRBJ2-1; tentative D call: TRBD2 (7 bases). This CDR3 is built from 15 residues. With 3 bases removed from V and 4 bases from J, the gap between germline ends came to 13 bases. From germline, CDR1 is SGHTA and CDR2 FQGNSA. The CDR3 DNA sequence: TGTGCCAGCAGCTTGGAGGCGGGGGCTTACAATGAGCAGTTCTTC. This codes for CASSLEAGAYNEQFF.

In its sample, this clonotype was seen a few times. V and J are TRBV7-2 and TRBJ1-6; a weak D match, TRBD1 (5 bases). Looked up from germline, CDR1 is SGHTA and CDR2 is FQGNSA. The CDR3 is 13 amino acids. V gave up 5 bases and J gave up 9 bases, with 11 bases separating them. The CDR3 bases are TGTGCCAGCAGCCCGGGACCGGTTTCACCCCTCCACTTT. Protein sequence: CASSPGPVSPLHF.

This CDR3 reads CASSPLVNDEQYF. In DNA form, the CDR3 reads TGCGCCAGCAGCCCGCTGGTAAACGACGAGCAGTACTTC. The chain is built from TRBV5-1 and TRBJ2-7; D remains ambiguous. Trimming pared 4 bases from V and 5 bases from J, leaving 13 bases between. The V gene's germline CDR1 is SGHRS and CDR2 YFSETQ. The CDR3 is made up of 13 amino acids.